What follows describes a single TCR beta chain. No antigen is known for it. The data were obtained in a study of blood T cells in healthy people across ages. General study findings and limits: Whereas aged donors had fewer naive CD4+ cells, long-lived donors had more of them and higher diversity. TCR beta diversity, measured per million T cells, fell in a roughly linear way with age. The unknown donor CMV status may have confounded expanded clonotype changes.

Every donor contributed about 10 milliliters of peripheral blood by blood draw. Using a J-beta primer mix together with a sample-barcoded 5' primer, a second PCR was run for roughly 6 to 12 cycles. Each CDR3 protein gets one entry after TCRdb re-called the 5' RACE reads with MiXCR. The data contain about 680,000 distinct CDR3 sequences, around 48% of them singletons. CDR3 length equals 13 residues. V lost 5 bases to trimming and J lost 4 bases; unmatched junction nucleotides: 8. Germline loops: CDR1 GTSNPN, CDR2 SVGIG (reference sequence). This TCR was sampled from a woman aged 60-75 years in good health. Input material: blood. This chain links TRBV30 with TRBJ2-7; 7 bases line up with TRBD1. The CDR3 DNA follows: TGTGCCTGGTCGGGACAGAGCCGTTACGAGCAGTACTTC. Translated, it gives CAWSGQSRYEQYF.